What follows are 9 T cell receptor beta chains derived from one specimen sequenced in a study of cytomegalovirus exposure and HLA in healthy donors. The PCR contained 60 Vbeta and 13 Jbeta primers. Libraries were prepared by immunoSEQ multiplex PCR; TCRdb keeps only in-frame clonotypes and omits some of them. Among 95,000 to 100,000 clones listed, around 77% were seen once. The specimen sequenced was PBMCs. All receptors come from a female donor in good health and CMV-seronegative.

The rearrangement uses TRBV27 and TRBJ2-1, with D maybe TRBD2 (7 bases). Germline CDR1 MNHEY, CDR2 SMNVEV (reference sequence). The CDR3 extends over 14 amino acids. V was cut by 8 bases and J by 9 bases, with 20 bases left in between. The CDR3 loop reads CASGVGGANGEQFF. The CDR3 DNA is TGTGCCAGCGGGGTTGGGGGGGCCAACGGTGAGCAGTTCTTC.

V and J are TRBV2 and TRBJ2-5, with TRBD1 as a possible D gene (7 bases). The CDR3 contains 15 residues. Trimming left V 7 bases short and J 5 bases short, with 20 bases between. CDR1 and CDR2 from the germline V gene are SNHLY and FYNNEI. In nucleotides, the CDR3 is TGTGCCAGCATAGCGGACAGGCGTTATTGGGAGACCCAGTACTTC. Encoded protein: CASIADRRYWETQYF. Together with reference TRBV2 and TRBJ2-5, the CDR3 gives the full variable domain: EPEVTQTPSHQVTQMGQEVILRCVPISNHLYFYWYRQILGQKVEFLVSFYNNEISEKSEIFDDQFSVERPDGSNFTLKIRSTKLEDSAMYFCASIADRRYWETQYFGPGTRLLVL.

The rearrangement joins TRBV5-1 to TRBJ1-2, with D possibly TRBD1 on 5 matching bases. Germline-derived CDR1 and CDR2 are SGHRS and YFSETQ. This CDR3 is built from 15 residues. The V gene lost 7 bases and the J gene lost 0 bases, with 16 bases spanning the gap. CDR3 in amino acids: CASSREQEANYGYTF. The CDR3 DNA is TGCGCCAGCTCCAGAGAACAGGAAGCTAACTATGGCTACACCTTC.

V and J are TRBV7-2 and TRBJ1-4; D unclear. The V and J ends lost 5 bases and 6 bases respectively, with 16 bases between them. CDR1 and CDR2 from the germline V gene are SGHTA and FQGNSA. The CDR3 is 15 amino acids. The CDR3 here is CASSPGLARHEKLFF. CDR3 in DNA: TGTGCCAGCAGCCCGGGTCTGGCACGACATGAAAAACTGTTTTTT.

V and J are TRBV19 and TRBJ1-5; TRBD1 might be the D (5 bases). V was clipped by 6 bases and J by 7 bases, with 16 bases between them. CDR3 length: 14 amino acids. Germline V lookup: CDR1 LNHDA, CDR2 SQIVND (reference sequence). This CDR3 reads CASSLGGVGQPQHF. As DNA, the CDR3 is TGTGCCAGTAGCCTTGGAGGGGTAGGCCAGCCCCAGCATTTT. The entire variable domain, with the rest obtained from reference TRBV19 and TRBJ1-5, is as follows: DGGITQSPKYLFRKEGQNVTLSCEQNLNHDAMYWYRQDPGQGLRLIYYSQIVNDFQKGDIAEGYSVSREKKESFPLTVTSAQKNPTAFYLCASSLGGVGQPQHFGDGTRLSIL.

The chain is built from TRBV5-4 and TRBJ2-7; possible D gene TRBD2, 6 bases. V was clipped by 0 bases and J by 2 bases, with 12 bases between them. CDR1 SGHNT and CDR2 YYREEE come from the germline V gene (reference sequence). The CDR3 is made up of 15 amino acids. The CDR3 sequence is CASSLGGGVTYEQYF. The CDR3 region has the DNA TGTGCCAGCAGCTTGGGGGGCGGGGTAACCTACGAGCAGTACTTC.

V gene TRBV10-1 combines with J gene TRBJ1-2; D gene uncertain. Germline CDR1 and CDR2: WNHNN and SYGVQD (reference sequence). Trimming removed 5 bases from V and 4 bases from J, with 11 bases in between. The CDR3 spans 13 residues. This chain's CDR3 is CASSYSGTYGYTF. CDR3 DNA sequence: TGCGCCAGCAGTTACTCGGGTACCTATGGCTACACCTTC.

The chain couples TRBV28 to TRBJ2-5, with D possibly being TRBD1 (7 bases). Germline V lookup: CDR1 MDHEN, CDR2 SYDVKM. CDR3 length equals 15 residues. V dropped 7 bases and J dropped 2 bases, with 17 bases sitting between them. The CDR3 loop reads CASINYQGGQETQYF. The CDR3 nucleotides read TGTGCCAGCATCAATTATCAGGGGGGACAAGAGACCCAGTACTTC.

This clone was seen only once. This chain connects TRBV7-2 to TRBJ1-5, with a weak D call TRBD1 (6 bases). The germline gives CDR1 SGHTA, CDR2 FQGNSA. The CDR3 is made up of 19 amino acids. The germline V and J ends were trimmed by 3 bases and 0 bases, with 21 bases remaining between them. As DNA, the CDR3 is TGTGCCAGCAGCTTCGTTTTCGCCGGGACACCCTATAGCAATCAGCCCCAGCATTTT. This codes for CASSFVFAGTPYSNQPQHF.